This T cell receptor (beta chain) is drawn from a study of blood T cell repertoires in COVID-19. The CDR3 has 17 residues. The germline CDR1 and CDR2 sequences are MNHEY and SVGEGT. J was trimmed by 2 bases and V by 0 bases; bases with no gene match: 2. In the original workflow: The assay estimated nucleated cells by amplifying reference gene primers. Only in-frame clones appear in the TCRdb table, and some are missing; sequencing was by immunoSEQ multiplex PCR. The V and J calls and clone size are taken from that table; D and trimming were inferred from the DNA. Here the sample spans about 220,000 clones, just under 85% being singletons.

The clonotype was recovered from a woman in her thirties or forties with acute COVID-19. This sequence joins TRBV6-2 or TRBV6-3 and TRBJ2-6, with TRBD1 matching 9 bases. Sequencing was done on a sample of PBMCs or T cells enriched from blood (not recorded which). The CDR3 here is CASSYSGQGTGANVLTF. CDR3 sequence (DNA): TGTGCCAGCAGTTACTCGGGACAGGGCACTGGGGCCAACGTCCTGACTTTC.